A single sample is the source of the 28 T cell receptor beta chains below, sequenced in a study of shared clonotypes between healthy human individuals. Measured with immunoSEQ multiplex PCR; TCRdb has only the in-frame clones, and not every one. This table has fewer than 600,000 clones, about 80% appearing once. Sample: PBMCs. All receptors come from a woman in her thirties or forties in good health. Some clones in this sample may be carry-over from other donors' samples.

About this clone itself: Other nucleotide sequences in the sample specify the same CDR3. The chain combines TRBV5-1 with TRBJ2-1; TRBD1 aligns across 8 bases. The length of the CDR3 is 16 residues. V trimming: 0 bases; J trimming: 0 bases; junction bases outside the gene matches: 2. Germline V gene sequence: CDR1 SGHRS, CDR2 YFSETQ. CDR3 nucleotides: TGCGCCAGCAGCTTGGGACAGGGGTCCTCCTACAATGAGCAGTTCTTC. It specifies CASSLGQGSSYNEQFF.

This chain joins TRBV19 and TRBJ2-7; 9 nucleotides match TRBD2. Germline lookup yields CDR1 LNHDA and CDR2 SQIVND (reference sequence). This CDR3 has 15 amino acids. V gave up 3 bases and J gave up 3 bases; unmatched junction bases: 6. The CDR3 bases are TGTGCCAGTAGTATCGGTCCTAGCGGGATCTACGAGCAGTACTTC. Translating gives CASSIGPSGIYEQYF.

The V gene is TRBV2, the J gene TRBJ1-2, with a possible D match to TRBD1 (5 bases). V lost 1 base, J lost 8 bases, and 14 bases lay in between. The CDR3 extends over 14 amino acids. CDR1 SNHLY and CDR2 FYNNEI come from the germline V gene. This chain's CDR3 is CASSEVLQAIGYTF. CDR3 coding DNA: TGTGCCAGCAGTGAAGTACTACAGGCTATCGGCTACACCTTC.

This clone was found a few times. The junction departs from germline at one end; a sequencing error may be responsible. CDR3 nucleotide sequence: TGTGCCAGCAGTGATGACACAAAGAACACTGAAGCTCTCTTT. Translated, it gives CASSDDTKNTEALF. The genes are TRBV28 and TRBJ1-1; D remains unclear. Germline assignment: CDR1 MDHEN and CDR2 SYDVKM. The CDR3 loop spans 14 amino acids.

The chain is built from TRBV28 and TRBJ1-1; no clear D gene. CDR1 and CDR2 (germline): MDHEN, SYDVKM. The CDR3 runs 14 residues. Trimming cost V 4 bases and J 0 bases, with 9 bases left between them. The CDR3 reads CASSSVGMNTEAFF. CDR3 bases: TGTGCCAGCAGTTCGGTGGGGATGAACACTGAAGCTTTCTTT.

The V call is TRBV19, the J call TRBJ2-5; no definite D call. The ends were cut back, 3 bases at V and 2 bases at J, with 13 bases in the middle. Germline V gene data show CDR1 as LNHDA and CDR2 as SQIVND (reference sequence). The CDR3 runs 15 residues. CDR3: CASSIARAIQETQYF. The CDR3 DNA is TGTGCCAGTAGTATCGCCCGGGCCATACAAGAGACCCAGTACTTC.

In its sample, this clone was seen many times. This same CDR3 is encoded by further DNA sequences in the sample. The chain employs TRBV5-4 and TRBJ1-1, with a tentative D call TRBD1 (6 bases). The V end lost 2 bases, the J end lost 7 bases, and 6 bases lay between the germline ends. The length of the CDR3 is 11 residues. The germline V gene has CDR1 SGHNT and CDR2 YYREEE (reference sequence). CDR3 sequence (DNA): TGTGCCAGCAGCTTACAGGGTGAAGCTTTCTTT. Translated, it gives CASSLQGEAFF.

J is TRBJ2-5 and V is TRBV7-2, with 7 positions matching TRBD1. The CDR3 totals 14 residues. The V gene's germline CDR1 is SGHTA and CDR2 FQGNSA. The V and J ends lost 5 bases and 7 bases, in that order; junction bases with no gene match: 10. The CDR3 region has the DNA TGTGCCAGCAGCCCCGGGACAGCTGAGGGGACCCAGTACTTC. Amino acid sequence: CASSPGTAEGTQYF.

This chain connects TRBV2 to TRBJ2-1, with 8 bases aligning to TRBD2. The V gene end was trimmed by 5 bases and the J gene end by 9 bases; junction bases not matched to a gene: 6. The germline V gene encodes CDR1 SNHLY and CDR2 FYNNEI. This CDR3 contains 13 residues. As DNA, the CDR3 is TGTGCCAGCAGTAGCGGGAGTAAGAGTGAGCAGTTCTTC. Its translation is CASSSGSKSEQFF.

The chain couples TRBV9 to TRBJ2-2; D ambiguous. CDR1 SGDLS and CDR2 YYNGEE come from the germline V gene. Trimming removed 4 bases at V and 8 bases at J, with 18 bases between. This CDR3 is built from 15 residues. Here the CDR3 DNA reads TGTGCCAGCAGCTCGGGTCAAAACTTGGGGGGGGAGCTGTTTTTT. Encoded protein: CASSSGQNLGGELFF.

The V call is TRBV7-9, the J call TRBJ2-7; D possibly corresponds to TRBD2 (5 bases). Looked up from germline, CDR1 is SEHNR and CDR2 is FQNEAQ (reference sequence). The V end was cut by 3 bases, the J end by 2 bases, with 11 bases between. The CDR3 runs to 14 residues. The CDR3 reads CASSLDPEAYEQYF. DNA of the CDR3: TGTGCCAGCAGCTTGGACCCGGAGGCCTACGAGCAGTACTTC.

This chain links TRBV5-4 with TRBJ2-3; D is perhaps TRBD2 (5 bases). V lost 4 bases to trimming and J lost 2 bases, with 17 bases between them. The CDR3 is 16 amino acids. Germline lookup yields CDR1 SGHNT and CDR2 YYREEE (reference sequence). This CDR3 reads CASSLALEQATDTQYF. CDR3 nucleotides: TGTGCCAGCAGCCTAGCTTTAGAGCAAGCCACAGATACGCAGTATTTT.

The genes are TRBV2 and TRBJ2-7; 16 bases are shared with TRBD2. Trimming cost V 8 bases and J 0 bases; bases outside gene matches: 4. The germline gives CDR1 SNHLY, CDR2 FYNNEI. This CDR3 region has 16 residues. The CDR3: CASVGTSGRASYEQYF. CDR3 sequence (DNA): TGTGCCAGCGTCGGGACTAGCGGGAGGGCCTCCTACGAGCAGTACTTC.

This clone was recorded once. CDR3 residues: CASRPPVGTDTQYF. DNA of the CDR3: TGTGCCAGCAGACCGCCGGTGGGCACAGATACGCAGTATTTT. This chain connects TRBV7-2 to TRBJ2-3; D is undetermined. V lost 6 bases, J lost 1 base, and 11 bases lay in between. This CDR3 contains 14 residues. Germline loops: CDR1 SGHTA, CDR2 FQGNSA. The variable domain in full, completed from reference TRBV7-2 and TRBJ2-3, reads GAGVSQSPSNKVTEKGKDVELRCDPISGHTALYWYRQSLGQGLEFLIYFQGNSAPDKSGLPSDRFSAERTGGSVSTLTIQRTQQEDSAVYLCASRPPVGTDTQYFGPGTRLTVL.

This chain uses TRBV11-2 with TRBJ2-1, with D possibly being TRBD1 or TRBD2 (5 bases each). The CDR3 extends over 14 amino acids. Per germline, CDR1 SGHAT and CDR2 FQNNGV. With 6 bases removed from V and 0 bases from J, the gap between germline ends came to 9 bases. CDR3 nucleotide sequence: TGTGCCAGCAGTGGGGGAACCTCCTACAATGAGCAGTTCTTC. As protein: CASSGGTSYNEQFF.

A remark on this clone: This CDR3 is also generated by other DNA sequences in the sample. This chain connects TRBV7-2 to TRBJ1-5; D not resolved. This CDR3 spans 15 amino acids. Germline V lookup: CDR1 SGHTA, CDR2 FQGNSA. Deletions cut 2 bases from V and 1 base from J, with 9 bases between. DNA for the CDR3: TGTGCCAGCAGCTTACTAGGCAACAGCAATCAGCCCCAGCATTTT. Amino acids: CASSLLGNSNQPQHF.

A remark on this clone: The same CDR3 is also encoded by other DNA sequences in this sample. The chain carries TRBV6-4 and TRBJ2-6; D unclear. This CDR3 has 15 residues. Trimming shortened V by 0 bases and J by 4 bases, and 7 bases separated the two germline ends. Germline CDR1 MRHNA, CDR2 SNTAGT. The CDR3 coding sequence is TGTGCCAGCAGTGACTCGGCCCTAGGGGCCAACGTCCTGACTTTC. This gives the protein CASSDSALGANVLTF.

V is TRBV7-3 and J is TRBJ2-6; 8 nucleotides match TRBD1. This CDR3 is built from 15 residues. Germline V CDR1 and CDR2: SGHTA, FQGTGA. The J segment lost 4 bases and the V segment lost 4 bases, leaving 3 bases of the junction unmatched. Here the CDR3 reads CASSSTGVGANVLTF. The DNA of the CDR3 is TGTGCCAGCAGCTCGACAGGGGTCGGGGCCAACGTCCTGACTTTC.

Of note for this clone: A read error is possible here, since a much larger clone lies one base away. The identical CDR3 is also encoded by other nucleotide sequences in the sample. The chain couples TRBV7-9 to TRBJ2-1; D is undetermined. Looked up from germline, CDR1 is SEHNR and CDR2 is FQNEAQ (reference sequence). Trimming cost V 1 base and J 3 bases, with 4 bases left between them. This CDR3 has 13 amino acids. The chain's CDR3 is CASSLGRYNEQFF. The CDR3 region has the DNA TGTGCCAGCAGCTTAGGACGCTACAATGAGCAGTTCTTC.

The V call is TRBV5-5, the J call TRBJ2-3, with a tentative D call TRBD2 (6 bases). Looked up from germline, CDR1 is SGHKS and CDR2 is YYEKEE (reference sequence). The CDR3 is 12 residues long. V was clipped by 4 bases and J by 10 bases, with 13 bases between them. CDR3 sequence reads: CASSPGGRAQYF. In nucleotides, the CDR3 is TGTGCCAGCAGCCCCGGGGGTAGGGCGCAGTATTTT.

The chain has TRBV30 and TRBJ2-5, with D unclear. The length of the CDR3 is 15 residues. Trimming removed 5 bases at V and 1 base at J, with 17 bases between. CDR1 and CDR2 (germline): GTSNPN, SVGIG (reference sequence). The CDR3 sequence is CAWQPSRVSQETQYF. For the CDR3, the DNA is TGTGCCTGGCAACCCTCTCGCGTATCCCAAGAGACCCAGTACTTC.

The J gene is TRBJ1-1, the V gene TRBV6-6, with TRBD1 as a possible D gene (5 bases). There are 14 residues in the CDR3. Germline V gene data show CDR1 as MNHNY and CDR2 as SVGAGI (reference sequence). V lost 2 bases to trimming and J lost 1 base, with 8 bases between them. The CDR3 loop reads CASSYGAANTEAFF. The CDR3 coding sequence is TGTGCCAGCAGTTACGGGGCAGCGAACACTGAAGCTTTCTTT.

This clone was picked up one time. The chain joins TRBV28 to TRBJ2-2; D perhaps matches TRBD1 (6 bases). V shed 2 bases and J shed 2 bases, with 15 bases lying between them. The CDR3 totals 17 residues. CDR1 is MDHEN and CDR2 is SYDVKM in the germline V gene. The CDR3: CASSLAGTSINTGELFF. CDR3 sequence (DNA): TGTGCCAGCAGTTTAGCAGGGACATCCATAAACACCGGGGAGCTGTTTTTT.

The V call is TRBV11-2, the J call TRBJ2-7; 8 bases are a match to TRBD2. This CDR3 has 14 amino acids. The V gene's germline CDR1 is SGHAT and CDR2 FQNNGV. V trimming: 5 bases; J trimming: 3 bases; junction bases outside the gene matches: 6. CDR3 bases: TGTGCCAGCAGCCCGAGCGGGAGAGGCTACGAGCAGTACTTC. Translated, it gives CASSPSGRGYEQYF.

This clone was detected ten times or more. Other DNA sequences of this sample code for an identical CDR3. As DNA, the CDR3 is TGCGTATTCTGGGGCGGGGAGACCCAGTACTTC. Translating it yields CVFWGGETQYF. This chain links TRBV5-1 with TRBJ2-5; the D call may be TRBD1 or TRBD2 (5 bases each). Germline loops: CDR1 SGHRS, CDR2 YFSETQ. The CDR3 is made up of 11 amino acids.

This clone was observed once. The chain combines TRBV5-6 with TRBJ2-1, with 14 nucleotides matching TRBD2. V shed 5 bases, J shed 9 bases, and the junction held 4 bases outside the gene matches. Germline V CDR1 and CDR2: SGHDT, YYEEEE. This CDR3 spans 14 amino acids. CDR3 in DNA: TGTGCCAGCAGAGGGACTAGCGGGAGTGGTGAGCAGTTCTTC. Translated: CASRGTSGSGEQFF.

This clone occurred once. The chain combines TRBV29-1 with TRBJ2-1; D is uncertain. The CDR3 is made up of 12 amino acids. Between the trimmed V and J ends, which lost 6 bases and 4 bases, there was a span of 10 bases. Germline-derived CDR1 and CDR2 are SQVTM and ANQGSEA. The CDR3 nucleotides read TGCAGCGTCGATAGGGAATACAATGAGCAGTTCTTC. Translated: CSVDREYNEQFF.

The chain links TRBV4-1 to TRBJ2-2; D gene unclear. The germline V gene has CDR1 MGHRA and CDR2 YSYEKL. This CDR3 has 15 amino acids. V was shortened by 3 bases and J by 0 bases, with 8 bases between the two germline ends. CDR3 loop: CASSHYGANTGELFF. For the CDR3, the DNA is TGCGCCAGCAGCCACTACGGAGCGAACACCGGGGAGCTGTTTTTT.